Listed here are 29 T cell receptor beta chains from one sample, sequenced in a study of regulatory T cells in long-lasting Graves disease listed by TCRdb under 2021. This specimen's time point label, per the study, means: newly diagnosed GD, antithyroid drugs for less than 3 months. For both TCR sequencing and RNA sequencing, RNA was extracted from PBMCs in TRIzol. Library preparation was by multiplex PCR. The sequencing machine was an Illumina HiSeq 4000. To build TCR beta libraries, CDR3 regions were amplified by Arm-PCR using iRepertoire HTBI primers. The public reads were reprocessed in TCRdb via fastp at Q25 and MiXCR, keeping in-frame beta chains. Rows merge per CDR3 protein into single entries with the most common DNA and genes. The sample table holds hundreds of thousands of distinct CDR3 sequences, of which approximately 15% were seen once. Around 18% of the sample is held by the ten biggest clonotypes.

This sample also belongs to another study, concerning T cells in Graves' hyperthyroidism and ophthalmopathy.

This sample comprised peripheral blood mononuclear cells (PBMCs), obtained at new diagnosis, from a patient treated with antithyroid drugs. These receptors were collected from a woman aged 25-40 years with Graves disease. Donor details come from another sample of the same person, matched by shared clones.

This chain links TRBV19 with TRBJ2-2, with TRBD1 as a possible D gene (6 bases). CDR1 is LNHDA, CDR2 SQIVND, per germline (reference sequence). The germline V and J ends were trimmed by 7 bases and 1 base, with 13 bases remaining between them. The CDR3 consists of 15 residues. CDR3 in amino acids: CASKELDRNTGELFF. CDR3 bases: TGTGCCAGTAAAGAGTTGGACAGGAACACCGGGGAGCTGTTTTTT.

The chain is built from TRBV28 and TRBJ2-3; 9 nucleotides agree with TRBD1. V lost 5 bases and J lost 0; bases outside the gene matches: 3. This CDR3 is 15 amino acids long. Germline CDR1 is MDHEN and CDR2 is SYDVKM. The CDR3 bases are TGTGCCAGCAGTGGACAGGGGAAGAGCACAGATACGCAGTATTTT. Its translation: CASSGQGKSTDTQYF.

This clonotype was detected a few times. CDR3 sequence (DNA): TGTGCCACCCAGAGGGGACTAGCGGGAGGGGCCCAGTACTTC. Translation gives CATQRGLAGGAQYF. This chain links TRBV3-1 with TRBJ2-5; 16 nucleotides align to TRBD2. This CDR3 region has 14 residues. V trimming: 10 bases; J trimming: 9 bases; junction bases outside the gene matches: 8. Germline V lookup: CDR1 LGHDT, CDR2 YNNKEL (reference sequence).

Worth noting for this clonotype: A much larger clone differs from this one at a single base, so this may be a read error. The CDR3 does not close with the conserved phenylalanine or tryptophan, likely indicating a read error. The V and J genes are TRBV2 and TRBJ2-5, with D uncertain. The germline CDR1 and CDR2 sequences are SNHLY and FYNNEI. Deletions cut 8 bases from V and 2 bases from J, with 6 bases between. The CDR3 contains 11 residues. The CDR3 DNA sequence: TGTGCCAGCGAGCAACAAGAGACCCAGTACTCC. Its translation: CASEQQETQYS.

The chain joins TRBV20-1 to TRBJ1-4, with TRBD1 as a possible D gene (5 bases). CDR3 length equals 15 residues. The ends were cut back, 1 base at V and 0 bases at J, with 9 bases in the middle. CDR1 and CDR2 (germline): DFQATT, SNEGSKA (reference sequence). CDR3 nucleotides: TGCAGTGCTAGAGGGGGCATCGCAACTAATGAAAAACTGTTTTTT. Encoded protein: CSARGGIATNEKLFF.

This clonotype was seen repeatedly, ten times or more. The V and J genes are TRBV27 and TRBJ1-4, with 8 bases that match TRBD1. V gave up 3 bases and J gave up 6 bases; unmatched junction bases: 9. Germline CDR1 and CDR2: MNHEY and SMNVEV (reference sequence). The CDR3 spans 16 residues. The CDR3 sequence: CASSFSAGTGYEKLFF. CDR3 DNA: TGTGCCAGCAGTTTTTCCGCCGGGACAGGATATGAAAAACTGTTTTTT. The variable domain in full, completed from reference TRBV27 and TRBJ1-4, reads EAQVTQNPRYLITVTGKKLTVTCSQNMNHEYMSWYRQDPGLGLRQIYYSMNVEVTDKGDVPEGYKVSRKEKRNFPLILESPSPNQTSLYFCASSFSAGTGYEKLFFGSGTQLSVL.

As concerns this clonotype: A read error is possible here, since a much larger clone lies one base away. Given the absence of the conserved phenylalanine or tryptophan at the CDR3 end, a read error is likely. The limits of the CDR3 on the DNA are not certain, so only TCRdb's listed CDR3 is given. This chain connects TRBV28 to TRBJ1-4; whether TRBD1, the table's D call, matches the DNA was not checked. The CDR3 extends over 12 residues, inclusive of both ends. CDR1 and CDR2 (germline): MDHEN, SYDVKM. CDR3 region: CASSSMPGGVFS.

For this clonotype: Mismatch with germline at one junction end may stem from a read error. J is TRBJ2-1 and V is TRBV20-1, with 8 bases lining up with TRBD2. The J call may be in error: the DNA end matches TRBJ2-5 better. Germline values: CDR1 DFQATT, CDR2 SNEGSKA (reference sequence). The CDR3 runs to 12 residues. Here the CDR3 reads CSATSGSETQYF. CDR3 DNA: TGCAGCGCTACCAGCGGGAGTGAGACCCAGTACTTC.

There are many counts of this clonotype. The chain combines TRBV6-2 or TRBV6-3 with TRBJ2-7, with D perhaps matching TRBD1 or TRBD2 (5 bases each). This CDR3 has 13 residues. Germline values: CDR1 MNHEY, CDR2 SVGEGT. Trimming pared 6 bases from V and 13 bases from J, leaving 22 bases between. DNA of the CDR3: TGTGCCAGCAGACTCGGGACGTTGGACCCCCCTTACTTC. Its protein is CASRLGTLDPPYF.

This clonotype was counted only a few times. The chain links TRBV24-1 to TRBJ2-5; D remains unclear. V shed 1 base and J shed 5 bases, with 4 bases lying between them. CDR3 length: 12 amino acids. The germline CDR1 and CDR2 sequences are KGHDR and SFDVKD. The CDR3 DNA follows: TGTGCCACCAGTGATTTTTCGGAGACCCAGTACTTC. This sequence encodes CATSDFSETQYF.

With regard to this clonotype: A much larger clone sits a single nucleotide away, making a read error possible. The V and J genes are TRBV20-1 and TRBJ2-3; D unresolved. The J call is doubtful: the DNA matches TRBJ1-5 better. CDR3 length: 14 amino acids. Germline lookup yields CDR1 DFQATT and CDR2 SNEGSKA (reference sequence). CDR3 sequence reads: CSARTSGPTDTQHF. For the CDR3, the DNA is TGCAGTGCTAGGACTAGCGGGCCCACAGATACGCAGCATTTT.

Details on this clonotype: A read error may be the cause here, since a much bigger clone is one base away. Without the conserved terminal phenylalanine or tryptophan, this CDR3 likely stems from a read error. The rearrangement joins TRBV7-3 to TRBJ1-1, with 8 bases fitting TRBD1. Trimming at V came to 1 base and at J to 1 base, leaving 5 bases not matched to a gene. Germline loops: CDR1 SGHTA, CDR2 FQGTGA. The CDR3 sequence is 16 residues long. The CDR3 coding sequence is TGTGCCAGCAGCTTAAGGGCAGGGGGCCGGAACACTGAAGCTTTCCTT. It codes for CASSLRAGGRNTEAFL.

The table lists this clonotype with many counts. This chain joins TRBV28 and TRBJ2-7; tentatively, D is TRBD2 (6 bases). Germline CDR1 reads MDHEN; CDR2 reads SYDVKM. V was clipped by 7 bases and J by 7 bases, with 11 bases between them. The CDR3 extends over 11 amino acids. The CDR3 region has the DNA TGTGCCAGCATCTTAGCGGAGGAGCAGTACTTC. This translates into CASILAEEQYF. Combining the CDR3 with reference TRBV28 and TRBJ2-7 gives the whole variable domain DVKVTQSSRYLVKRTGEKVFLECVQDMDHENMFWYRQDPGLGLRLIYFSYDVKMKEKGDIPEGYSVSREKKERFSLILESASTNQTSMYLCASILAEEQYFGPGTRLTVT.

This clonotype was seen only a few times. The gene calls are TRBV7-8 and TRBJ2-7; 8 bases line up with TRBD1. The V gene's germline CDR1 is SGHVS and CDR2 FQNEAQ. Losses at the gene ends were 10 bases for V and 3 bases for J; bases not matched to a gene: 11. This CDR3 has 14 residues. CDR3 nucleotide sequence: TGTGCCAACAGTTATATAACAGGGGGCTACGAGCAGTACTTC. Translated: CANSYITGGYEQYF.

The chain links TRBV5-6 to TRBJ1-2; D not certain. The CDR3 has 11 amino acids. Germline V gene data show CDR1 as SGHDT and CDR2 as YYEEEE. Trimming removed 0 bases at V and 8 bases at J, with 5 bases between. The CDR3 DNA reads as TGTGCCAGCAGCTTGGTAGAAGGCTACACCTTC. Its protein product is CASSLVEGYTF.

This clonotype was found many times. The gene calls are TRBV12-3 or TRBV12-4 and TRBJ1-1; 9 bases are shared with TRBD1. This CDR3 has 14 amino acids. The V gene end was trimmed by 6 bases and the J gene end by 10 bases; junction bases not matched to a gene: 12. DNA of the CDR3: TGTGCCAGCAGCACAACAGGGGGCGTCTCAAGAGCTTTCTTT. Its protein product is CASSTTGGVSRAFF.

In this sample, this clonotype turned up a few times. The rearrangement uses TRBV7-3 and TRBJ2-1, with unresolved D. Per the germline V gene, CDR1 is SGHTA and CDR2 is FQGTGA. The CDR3 has 14 amino acids. Trimming took off 6 bases at V and 0 bases at J, with 9 bases between the two ends. CDR3 loop: CASRPTPSYNEQFF. In DNA, the CDR3 is TGTGCCAGCAGGCCAACACCCTCCTACAATGAGCAGTTCTTC. Supplemented by reference TRBV7-3 and TRBJ2-1, the full variable domain reads GAGVSQTPSNKVTEKGKYVELRCDPISGHTALYWYRQSLGQGPEFLIYFQGTGAADDSGLPNDRFFAVRPEGSVSTLKIQRTERGDSAVYLCASRPTPSYNEQFFGPGTRLTVL.

This clonotype came up a few times. The V gene is TRBV30, the J gene TRBJ1-1; 11 bases fit TRBD1. The junction had 10 bases not matched to a gene; V was cut back by 5 bases and J by 5 bases. Germline loops: CDR1 GTSNPN, CDR2 SVGIG (reference sequence). The CDR3 covers 15 residues. CDR3 DNA sequence: TGTGCCTGGGGCGGACAGGGGGCTTGGTGGACTGAAGCTTTCTTT. Its protein product is CAWGGQGAWWTEAFF.

This clonotype has a handful of counts. A much larger clone lies one base from this, so it may be a read error. The chain uses TRBV6-2 or TRBV6-3 and TRBJ1-5, with unresolved D. The CDR3 extends over 15 amino acids. Germline V CDR1 and CDR2: MNHEY, SVGEGT. V dropped 0 bases and J dropped 0 bases, with 6 bases sitting between them. CDR3 coding DNA: TGTGCCAGCAGTTACTCGGACGGTAGCAATCAGCCCCAGCATTTT. It codes for CASSYSDGSNQPQHF.

V and J are TRBV20-1 and TRBJ2-7; TRBD1 matches at 7 bases. CDR3 length equals 13 residues. The germline V gene encodes CDR1 DFQATT and CDR2 SNEGSKA (reference sequence). With 4 bases clipped from V and 3 bases from J, the junction kept 6 bases outside the gene matches. DNA for the CDR3: TGCAGTGCTACCGACAGGGAATACTACGAGCAGTACTTC. Protein product: CSATDREYYEQYF.

As for this clonotype: A much larger clone lies one base from this, so it may be a read error. The rearrangement joins TRBV6-1 to TRBJ2-1; D may be TRBD1 or TRBD2 (5 bases each). Germline-derived CDR1 and CDR2 are MNHNS and SASEGT. The CDR3 runs to 20 residues. The CDR3 loop is CASGRLGGLGFAGSYNEQSF. CDR3 DNA: TGTGCCAGCGGGCGCCTTGGGGGTCTCGGGTTCGCGGGCTCCTACAATGAGCAGTCCTTC.

V and J are TRBV7-9 and TRBJ2-5, with D possibly matching TRBD1 (5 bases). V gave up 2 bases and J gave up 4 bases, with 11 bases separating them. Germline V lookup: CDR1 SEHNR, CDR2 FQNEAQ (reference sequence). The CDR3 loop spans 14 amino acids. The CDR3 spells CASSLSRDRETQYF. DNA of the CDR3: TGTGCCAGCAGCTTAAGTCGAGACAGAGAGACCCAGTACTTC.

J is TRBJ2-7 and V is TRBV4-1; TRBD1 or TRBD2 may be the D gene (5 bases each). The CDR3 totals 17 residues. Germline V CDR1 and CDR2: MGHRA, YSYEKL. V lost 1 base and J lost 0, with 16 bases in between. CDR3 DNA sequence: TGCGCCAGCAGCCAAGGCAGGGACGTTTGGGGCTCCTACGAGCAGTACTTC. It is translated as CASSQGRDVWGSYEQYF.

The sample holds a few counts of this clonotype. A single base separates this from a much larger clone, so it may be a read error. The V gene is TRBV5-1, the J gene TRBJ1-1; TRBD1 is a possible D gene (5 bases). V was cut by 6 bases and J by 0 bases, with 12 bases left in between. The CDR3 is 14 amino acids. Germline lookup yields CDR1 SGHRS and CDR2 YFSETQ. DNA of the CDR3: TGCGCCAGCAACCGGCGGGGCATGAACACTGAAGCTTTCTTT. It translates to CASNRRGMNTEAFF.

This clonotype came up a few times. The genes are TRBV10-3 and TRBJ1-5, with D perhaps matching TRBD1 (5 bases). V shed 6 bases and J shed 0 bases, with 9 bases lying between them. Germline V CDR1 and CDR2: ENHRY, SYGVKD. This CDR3 region has 14 residues. For the CDR3, the DNA is TGTGCCATCAGGGCGGACAATAGCAATCAGCCCCAGCATTTT. The encoded protein is CAIRADNSNQPQHF.

This clonotype was seen only a few times. V and J are TRBV24-1 and TRBJ1-5; possibly TRBD1 for D (5 bases). Germline V CDR1 and CDR2: KGHDR, SFDVKD. There are 14 residues in the CDR3. The ends were cut back, 2 bases at V and 3 bases at J, with 7 bases in the middle. This CDR3 is CATSDWGDNQPQHF. DNA for the CDR3: TGTGCCACCAGTGATTGGGGGGACAATCAGCCCCAGCATTTT.

A word on this clonotype: A much larger clonotype is one base distant, so this may be a read error. The chain links TRBV27 to TRBJ1-2; D gene unclear. The CDR3 spans 13 residues. The germline CDR1 and CDR2 sequences are MNHEY and SMNVEV (reference sequence). In DNA form, the CDR3 reads TGTGCCAGCAGTTATAACCCTAACTATAGCTACACCTTC. This sequence encodes CASSYNPNYSYTF.

The V gene is TRBV4-2, the J gene TRBJ2-3; D tentatively reads TRBD1 or TRBD2 (6 bases each). Per the germline V gene, CDR1 is LGHNA and CDR2 is YNFKEQ. Between the trimmed V and J ends, which lost 5 bases and 4 bases, there was a span of 16 bases. CDR3 length: 15 residues. DNA for the CDR3: TGTGCCAGCAGCTGGGGGGCAGGGGACCCAGATACGCAGTATTTT. Translation gives CASSWGAGDPDTQYF.

This clonotype was counted ten times or more. The CDR3 DNA reads as TGTGCCAGCAAAGGGACAGGTGGCTCCTACGAGCAGTACTTC. Translated, it gives CASKGTGGSYEQYF. This chain uses TRBV28 with TRBJ2-7; 8 nucleotides agree with TRBD1. The CDR3 sequence is 14 residues long. Germline V CDR1 and CDR2: MDHEN, SYDVKM. The V and J ends lost 7 bases and 0 bases, in that order; junction bases with no gene match: 5. Combining the CDR3 with reference TRBV28 and TRBJ2-7 gives the whole variable domain DVKVTQSSRYLVKRTGEKVFLECVQDMDHENMFWYRQDPGLGLRLIYFSYDVKMKEKGDIPEGYSVSREKKERFSLILESASTNQTSMYLCASKGTGGSYEQYFGPGTRLTVT.